These 8 T cell receptor beta chains came from one sample sequenced in a study of T cells expressing NK-cell markers. TCRdb reanalyzed the 5' RACE reads and collapses them to one entry per CDR3 protein, without DNA. The listing records fewer than 400,000 distinct CDR3 sequences. The sequenced material came from blood T cells: a sorted CD56 or NKG2C T cell subset, CD4+ or CD8+ T cells, or bulk PBMC T cells (not recorded which). These receptors all stem from a man aged 18 to 69 in good health.

The chain has TRBV6-5 and TRBJ2-5; TCRdb names TRBD2, which stays unverified in the absence of DNA. The CDR3 has 17 residues. In germline, CDR1 is MNHEY, CDR2 SVGAGI. The CDR3: CASSYGTSGGVKETQYF.

The chain links TRBV12-3 or TRBV12-4 to TRBJ2-1; with no DNA, the TCRdb D assignment of TRBD1 cannot be verified. The CDR3 is 16 amino acids. This chain's CDR3 is CASRFHGGGRLDEQFF.

The chain recombines TRBV6-1 with TRBJ2-5; TCRdb calls TRBD2, which cannot be checked without DNA. Germline values: CDR1 MNHNS, CDR2 SASEGT. The CDR3 is made up of 14 amino acids. This CDR3 is CASRTIPYQETQYF.

The chain is built from TRBV27 and TRBJ2-1; TCRdb's D call, TRBD1, is unchecked because there is no DNA. The CDR3 is 17 amino acids. Per the germline V gene, CDR1 is MNHEY and CDR2 is SMNVEV (reference sequence). The CDR3 is CASSLHPTGGKGNEQFF.

J is TRBJ2-7 and V is TRBV3-1; the TRBD2 assignment by TCRdb is unverifiable without DNA. CDR1 is LGHDT and CDR2 is YNNKEL in the germline V gene (reference sequence). The CDR3 consists of 15 residues. CDR3 protein: CASSRTSGASYEQYF.

The CDR3 here is CASSRSRAIGTQYF. The chain combines TRBV7-8 with TRBJ2-5; TCRdb lists TRBD2, though no DNA is available to test this call. Per the germline V gene, CDR1 is SGHVS and CDR2 is FQNEAQ. The CDR3 length is 14 residues.

The chain recombines TRBV20-1 with TRBJ2-5; the D call from TCRdb, TRBD1, cannot be confirmed without DNA. The CDR3 sequence is 16 residues long. Per germline, CDR1 DFQATT and CDR2 SNEGSKA (reference sequence). CDR3 loop: CSARGTGTGGWETQYF.

This chain links TRBV11-2 with TRBJ2-1. This CDR3 is 11 amino acids long. Germline lookup yields CDR1 SGHAT and CDR2 FQNNGV. The CDR3: CASSFISEQFF.